This record looks at one T cell receptor (beta chain) sequence and its context. These data come from a study of blood T cells in healthy people across ages. The V and J ends lost 5 bases and 1 base respectively, with 4 bases between them. The germline gives CDR1 SGHVS, CDR2 FNYEAQ. The CDR3 is 12 residues long. Sample-barcoded 5' priming and a J-beta primer mix drove a second PCR of roughly 6 to 12 cycles. TCRdb passed the 5' RACE reads through MiXCR, listing each CDR3 protein once. Of fewer than 700,000 distinct CDR3 sequences detected, approximately 40% appear once; the ten largest clones hold about 30%.

This receptor was identified in an elderly man in good health. The V and J genes are TRBV7-6 and TRBJ2-3; D remains ambiguous. The sequenced sample was blood. The CDR3: CASSQRTDTQYF. The CDR3 coding sequence is TGTGCCAGCAGCCAACGCACAGATACGCAGTATTTT. The variable domain in full, completed from reference TRBV7-6 and TRBJ2-3, reads GAGVSQSPRYKVTKRGQDVALRCDPISGHVSLYWYRQALGQGPEFLTYFNYEAQQDKSGLPNDRFSAERPEGSISTLTIQRTEQRDSAMYRCASSQRTDTQYFGPGTRLTVL.